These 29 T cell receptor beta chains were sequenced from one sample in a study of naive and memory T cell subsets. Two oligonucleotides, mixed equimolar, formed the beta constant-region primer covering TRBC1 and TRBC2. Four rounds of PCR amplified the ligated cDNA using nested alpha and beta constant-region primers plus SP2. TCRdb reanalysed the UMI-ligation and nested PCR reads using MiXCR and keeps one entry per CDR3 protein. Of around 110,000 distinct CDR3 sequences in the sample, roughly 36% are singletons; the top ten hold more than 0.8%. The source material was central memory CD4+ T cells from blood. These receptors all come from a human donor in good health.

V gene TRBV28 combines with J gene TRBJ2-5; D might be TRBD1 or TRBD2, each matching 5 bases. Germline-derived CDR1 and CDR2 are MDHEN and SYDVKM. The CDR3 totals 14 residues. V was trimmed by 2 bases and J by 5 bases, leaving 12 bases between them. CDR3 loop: CASSLGDGRETQYF. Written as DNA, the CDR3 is TGTGCCAGCAGTTTAGGGGACGGACGGGAGACCCAGTACTTC.

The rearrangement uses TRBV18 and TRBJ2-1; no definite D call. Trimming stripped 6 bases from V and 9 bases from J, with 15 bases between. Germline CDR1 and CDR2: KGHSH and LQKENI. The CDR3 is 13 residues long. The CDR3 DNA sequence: TGTGCCAGCTCCCCGGCTATAAGGTCTGAGCAGTTCTTC. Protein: CASSPAIRSEQFF.

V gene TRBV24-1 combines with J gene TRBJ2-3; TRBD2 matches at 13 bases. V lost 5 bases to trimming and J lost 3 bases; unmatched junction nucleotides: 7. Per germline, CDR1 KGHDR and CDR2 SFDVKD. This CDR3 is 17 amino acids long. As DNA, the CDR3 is TGTGCCACCAGTGCCAGGACTAGCGGGAGATCGACAGATACGCAGTATTTT. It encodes CATSARTSGRSTDTQYF.

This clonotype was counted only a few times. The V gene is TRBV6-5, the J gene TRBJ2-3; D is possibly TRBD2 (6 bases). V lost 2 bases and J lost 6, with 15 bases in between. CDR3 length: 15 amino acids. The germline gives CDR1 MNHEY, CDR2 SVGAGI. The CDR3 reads CASSYGDGGRDTQYF. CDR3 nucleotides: TGTGCCAGCAGTTACGGAGACGGTGGGAGGGATACGCAGTATTTT.

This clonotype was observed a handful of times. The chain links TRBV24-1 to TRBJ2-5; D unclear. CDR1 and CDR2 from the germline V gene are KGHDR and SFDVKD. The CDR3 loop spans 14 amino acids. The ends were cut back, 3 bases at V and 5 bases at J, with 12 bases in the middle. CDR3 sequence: CATSDSRRRETQYF. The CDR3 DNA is TGTGCCACCAGTGATAGCCGGAGACGTGAGACCCAGTACTTC.

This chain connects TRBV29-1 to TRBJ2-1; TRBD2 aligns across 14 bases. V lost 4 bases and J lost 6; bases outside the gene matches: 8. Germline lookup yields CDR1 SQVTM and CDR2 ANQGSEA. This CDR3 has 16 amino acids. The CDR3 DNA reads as TGCAGCGTTGTAGGGACTAGCGGGAGAAAGGGCAATGAGCAGTTCTTC. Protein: CSVVGTSGRKGNEQFF.

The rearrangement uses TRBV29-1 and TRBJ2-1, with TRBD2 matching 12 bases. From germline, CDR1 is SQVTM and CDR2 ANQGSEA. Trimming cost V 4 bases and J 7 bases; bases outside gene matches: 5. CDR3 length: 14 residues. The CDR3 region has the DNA TGCAGCGTTGGAGGGCTAGCGGGAGGGAATGAGCAGTTCTTC. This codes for CSVGGLAGGNEQFF.

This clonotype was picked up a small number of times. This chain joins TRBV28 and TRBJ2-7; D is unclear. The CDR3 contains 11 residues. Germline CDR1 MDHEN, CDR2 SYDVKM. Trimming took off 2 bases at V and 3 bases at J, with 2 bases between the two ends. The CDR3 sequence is CASSLRYEQYF. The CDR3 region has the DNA TGTGCCAGCAGTTTACGCTACGAGCAGTACTTC.

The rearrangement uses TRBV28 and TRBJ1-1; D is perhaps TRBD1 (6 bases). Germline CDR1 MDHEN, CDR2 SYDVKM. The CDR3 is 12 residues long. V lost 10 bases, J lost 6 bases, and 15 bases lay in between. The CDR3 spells CAITRGRAEAFF. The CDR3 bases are TGTGCCATCACCAGGGGTCGGGCTGAAGCTTTCTTT.

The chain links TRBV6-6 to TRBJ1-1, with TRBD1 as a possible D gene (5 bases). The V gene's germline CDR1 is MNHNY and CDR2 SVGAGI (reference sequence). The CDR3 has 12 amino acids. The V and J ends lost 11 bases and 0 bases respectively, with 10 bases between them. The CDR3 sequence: CAATEMNTEAFF. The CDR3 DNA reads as TGTGCCGCGACAGAAATGAACACTGAAGCTTTCTTT.

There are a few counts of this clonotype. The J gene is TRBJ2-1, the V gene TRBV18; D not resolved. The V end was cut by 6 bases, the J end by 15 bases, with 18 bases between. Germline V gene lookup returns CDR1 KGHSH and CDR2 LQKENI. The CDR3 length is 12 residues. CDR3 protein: CASSPTSVTGFF. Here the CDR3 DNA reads TGTGCCAGCTCCCCTACAAGCGTAACGGGGTTCTTC.

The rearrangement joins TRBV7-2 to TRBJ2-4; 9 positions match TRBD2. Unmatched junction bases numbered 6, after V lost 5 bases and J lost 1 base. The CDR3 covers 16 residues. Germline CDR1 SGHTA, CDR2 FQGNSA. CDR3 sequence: CASSPEGTSAKNIQYF. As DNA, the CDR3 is TGTGCCAGCAGCCCGGAAGGGACTAGCGCCAAAAACATTCAGTACTTC.

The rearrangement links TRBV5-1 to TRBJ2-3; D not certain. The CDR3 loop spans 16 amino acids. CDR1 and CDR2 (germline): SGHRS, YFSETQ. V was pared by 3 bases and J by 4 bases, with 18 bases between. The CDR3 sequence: CASSSISRSVADTQYF. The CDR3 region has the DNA TGCGCCAGCAGCTCCATAAGTCGGAGTGTCGCAGATACGCAGTATTTT.

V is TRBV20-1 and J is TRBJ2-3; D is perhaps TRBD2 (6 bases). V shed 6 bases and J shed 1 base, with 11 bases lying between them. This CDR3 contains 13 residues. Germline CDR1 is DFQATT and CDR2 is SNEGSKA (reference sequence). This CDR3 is CSAGGVGTDTQYF. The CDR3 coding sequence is TGCAGTGCGGGCGGGGTTGGCACAGATACGCAGTATTTT.

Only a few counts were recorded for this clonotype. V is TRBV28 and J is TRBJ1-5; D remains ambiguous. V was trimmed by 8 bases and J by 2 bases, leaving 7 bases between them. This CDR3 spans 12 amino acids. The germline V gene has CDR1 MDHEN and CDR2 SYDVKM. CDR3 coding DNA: TGTGCCAGCTTCGACCGCAATCAGCCCCAGCATTTT. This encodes CASFDRNQPQHF.

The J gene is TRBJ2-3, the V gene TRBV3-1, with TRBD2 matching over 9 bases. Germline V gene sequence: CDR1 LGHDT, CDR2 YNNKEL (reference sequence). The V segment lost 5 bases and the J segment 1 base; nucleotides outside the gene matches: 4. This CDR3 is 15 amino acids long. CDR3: CASSERLAGTDTQYF. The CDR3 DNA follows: TGTGCCAGCAGCGAACGACTAGCGGGCACAGATACGCAGTATTTT.

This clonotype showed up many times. The CDR3 loop reads CASSLALTSGSRNEQFF. The CDR3 nucleotides read TGTGCCAGCAGCTTAGCGTTAACTAGCGGGAGCCGGAATGAGCAGTTCTTC. The chain combines TRBV7-9 with TRBJ2-1; 11 bases line up with TRBD2. The CDR3 is 17 amino acids. CDR1 is SEHNR and CDR2 is FQNEAQ in the germline V gene (reference sequence). The V gene end was trimmed by 0 bases and the J gene end by 7 bases; junction bases not matched to a gene: 8.

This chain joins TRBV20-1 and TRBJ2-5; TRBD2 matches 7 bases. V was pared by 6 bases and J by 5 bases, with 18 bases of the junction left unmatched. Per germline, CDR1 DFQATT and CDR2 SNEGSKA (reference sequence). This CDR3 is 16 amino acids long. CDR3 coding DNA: TGCAGTGCGGTTTTCGGATGGACGGAGGGAGGGGAGACCCAGTACTTC. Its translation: CSAVFGWTEGGETQYF.

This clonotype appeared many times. The CDR3 DNA reads TGTGCCATCTGGATTCAGGGGAACTATGGCTACACCTTC. It is translated as CAIWIQGNYGYTF. The chain couples TRBV10-3 to TRBJ1-2; perhaps TRBD1 as D (6 bases). The CDR3 consists of 13 residues. CDR1 and CDR2 from the germline V gene are ENHRY and SYGVKD. Trimming removed 8 bases at V and 2 bases at J, with 12 bases between.

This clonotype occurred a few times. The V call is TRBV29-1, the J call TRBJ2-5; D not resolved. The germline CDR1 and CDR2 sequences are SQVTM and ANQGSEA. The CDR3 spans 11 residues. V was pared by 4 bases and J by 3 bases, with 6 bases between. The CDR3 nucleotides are TGCAGCGTTGTTCCTGAAGAGACCCAGTACTTC. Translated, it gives CSVVPEETQYF.

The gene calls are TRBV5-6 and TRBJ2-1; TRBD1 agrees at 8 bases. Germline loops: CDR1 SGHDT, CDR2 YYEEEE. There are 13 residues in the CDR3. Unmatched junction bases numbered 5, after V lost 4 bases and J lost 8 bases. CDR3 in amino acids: CASSRTGFDEQFF. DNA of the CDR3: TGTGCCAGCAGCCGGACAGGGTTTGATGAGCAGTTCTTC.

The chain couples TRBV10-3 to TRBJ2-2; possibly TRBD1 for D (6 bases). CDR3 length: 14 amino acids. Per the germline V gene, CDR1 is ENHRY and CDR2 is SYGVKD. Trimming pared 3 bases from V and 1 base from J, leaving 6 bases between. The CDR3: CAISDRGNTGELFF. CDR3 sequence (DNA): TGTGCCATCAGTGACAGGGGGAACACCGGGGAGCTGTTTTTT.

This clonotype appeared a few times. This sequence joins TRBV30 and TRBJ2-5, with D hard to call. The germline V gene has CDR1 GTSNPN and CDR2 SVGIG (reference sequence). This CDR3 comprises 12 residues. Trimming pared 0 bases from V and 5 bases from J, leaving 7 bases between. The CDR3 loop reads CAWSVLGETQYF. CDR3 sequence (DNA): TGTGCCTGGAGTGTACTCGGTGAGACCCAGTACTTC.

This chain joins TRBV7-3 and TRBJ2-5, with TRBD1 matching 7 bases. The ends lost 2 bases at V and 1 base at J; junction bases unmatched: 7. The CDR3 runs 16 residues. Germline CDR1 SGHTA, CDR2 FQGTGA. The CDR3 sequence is CASSLGVGDSQETQYF. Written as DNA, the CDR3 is TGTGCCAGCAGCTTAGGGGTCGGGGACAGCCAAGAGACCCAGTACTTC.

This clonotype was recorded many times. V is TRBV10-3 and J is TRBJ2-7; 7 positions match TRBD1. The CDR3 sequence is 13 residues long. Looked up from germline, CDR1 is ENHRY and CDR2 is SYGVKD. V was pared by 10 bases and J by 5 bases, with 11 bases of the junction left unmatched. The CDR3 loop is CATKQGPQDEQYF. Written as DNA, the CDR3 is TGTGCCACCAAACAGGGGCCACAGGACGAGCAGTACTTC.

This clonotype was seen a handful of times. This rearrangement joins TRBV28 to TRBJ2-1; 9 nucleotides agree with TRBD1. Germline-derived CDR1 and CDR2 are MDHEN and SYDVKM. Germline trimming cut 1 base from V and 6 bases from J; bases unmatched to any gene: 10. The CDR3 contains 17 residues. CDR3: CASSLSPRDRVVNEQFF. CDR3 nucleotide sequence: TGTGCCAGCAGTTTATCTCCCCGGGACAGGGTGGTCAATGAGCAGTTCTTC. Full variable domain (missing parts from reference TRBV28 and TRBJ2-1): DVKVTQSSRYLVKRTGEKVFLECVQDMDHENMFWYRQDPGLGLRLIYFSYDVKMKEKGDIPEGYSVSREKKERFSLILESASTNQTSMYLCASSLSPRDRVVNEQFFGPGTRLTVL.

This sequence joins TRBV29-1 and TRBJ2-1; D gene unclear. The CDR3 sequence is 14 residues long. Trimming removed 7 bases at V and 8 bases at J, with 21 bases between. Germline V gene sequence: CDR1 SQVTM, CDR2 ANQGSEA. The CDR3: CSGSAKAPADEQFF. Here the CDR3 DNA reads TGCAGCGGATCAGCTAAGGCCCCAGCTGATGAGCAGTTCTTC.

CDR3 sequence: CASSFGLAGGRSTQYF. The CDR3 coding sequence is TGTGCCAGCAGCTTCGGACTAGCGGGAGGCCGAAGTACGCAGTATTTT. The chain recombines TRBV7-2 with TRBJ2-3; the match to TRBD2 covers 14 bases. The germline gives CDR1 SGHTA, CDR2 FQGNSA. The CDR3 runs to 16 residues. The trim removed 3 bases at V and 8 bases at J, leaving 7 bases unmatched.

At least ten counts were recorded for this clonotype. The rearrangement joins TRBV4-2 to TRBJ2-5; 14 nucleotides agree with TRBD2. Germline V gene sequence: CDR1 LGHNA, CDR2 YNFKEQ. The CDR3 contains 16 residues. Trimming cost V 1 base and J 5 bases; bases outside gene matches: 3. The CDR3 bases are TGTGCCAGCAGCCAAGGACTAGCGGGAGGGTTCGAGACCCAGTACTTC. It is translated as CASSQGLAGGFETQYF.